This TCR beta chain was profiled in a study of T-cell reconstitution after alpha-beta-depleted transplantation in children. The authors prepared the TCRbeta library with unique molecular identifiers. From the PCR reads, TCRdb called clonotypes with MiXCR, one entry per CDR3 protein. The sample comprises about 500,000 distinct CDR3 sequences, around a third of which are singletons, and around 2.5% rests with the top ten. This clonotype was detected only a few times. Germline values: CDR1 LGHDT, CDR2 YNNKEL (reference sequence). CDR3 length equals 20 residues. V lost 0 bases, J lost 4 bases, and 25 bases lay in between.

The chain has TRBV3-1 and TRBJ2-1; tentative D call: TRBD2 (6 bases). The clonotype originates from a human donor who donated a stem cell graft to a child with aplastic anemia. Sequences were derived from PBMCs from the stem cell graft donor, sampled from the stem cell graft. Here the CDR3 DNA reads TGTGCCAGCAGCCAAGATCATCACCCCACTTTAGCGGTATCTTACAATGAGCAGTTCTTC. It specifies CASSQDHHPTLAVSYNEQFF.